The rows below give T cell receptor beta chains drawn from one sample of a study of blood T cell repertoires in COVID-19. Only in-frame clones appear in the TCRdb table, and some are missing; sequencing was by immunoSEQ multiplex PCR. This sample has approximately 240,000 clones, with 70% to 90% found just once. Sequenced sample: peripheral blood. These receptors were taken from a woman between 35 and 50 years old who had recovered from COVID-19. Both conserved end residues are part of each CDR3. D genes are given only for firm matches. A clone size is listed for some rows: how often the clone was seen (once, few, many), or a class if it is expanded.

d_call j_call v_call cdr3_length clone_size cdr3_nt cdr3_aa
NA TRBJ2-7 TRBV9 14 NA TGTGCCAGCAGCGCCGAATTAGTAGCCCACGAGCAGTACTTC CASSAELVAHEQYF
TRBD2 TRBJ2-1 TRBV13 15 few TGTGCCAGCAGCACAGCGGGAGTGTCCTACAATGAGCAGTTCTTC CASSTAGVSYNEQFF
TRBD1 TRBJ1-4 TRBV27 16 once TGTGCCAGCAGTCTCCAATCAGGGGGCAGAGATGAAAAACTGTTTTTT CASSLQSGGRDEKLFF
NA TRBJ2-7 TRBV7-8 11 NA TGTGCCTCTACAGGGCACTACGAGCAGTACTTC CASTGHYEQYF
TRBD1 TRBJ2-3 TRBV6-5 16 NA TGTGCCAGCAGTTCGAACAGGGGGCGAAGCACAGATACGCAGTATTTT CASSSNRGRSTDTQYF
NA TRBJ2-6 TRBV19 17 NA TGTGCCAGTAAATACGCAGGCGGGAACACTGGGGCCAACGTCCTGACTTTC CASKYAGGNTGANVLTF
NA TRBJ1-2 TRBV21-1 12 NA TGTGCCAGCAGCAAAGGGGCCTATGGCTACACCTTC CASSKGAYGYTF
TRBD2 TRBJ2-7 TRBV6-2/TRBV6-3 14 NA TGTGCCAGCAGCTCCGGGGGGGTTACCTACGAGCAGTACTTC CASSSGGVTYEQYF
NA TRBJ1-5 TRBV21-1 17 NA TGTGCCAGCAGCAAACCACTCAGGACAGCGTTTAATCAGCCCCAGCATTTT CASSKPLRTAFNQPQHF
TRBD2 TRBJ2-1 TRBV5-1 16 NA TGCGCCAGCAGCCCGGGACTAGCGGGGGGAGTTGATGAGCAGTTCTTC CASSPGLAGGVDEQFF
NA TRBJ1-2 TRBV4-1 13 NA TGCGCCAGCAGCCAAGCTACAGGGTATGGCTACACCTTC CASSQATGYGYTF
TRBD2 TRBJ2-2 TRBV19 16 NA TGTGCCAGTACCATCGCGCCTAGCGGCTACACCGGGGAGCTGTTTTTT CASTIAPSGYTGELFF
NA TRBJ1-2 TRBV29-1 12 NA TGCAGCGTTGATCCAGGAAACGAGGGCTACACCTTC CSVDPGNEGYTF
TRBD2 TRBJ2-6 TRBV7-2 17 NA TGTACCTCGCGGGCTAGCGGGTCAAGCTCTGGGGCCAACGTCCTGACTTTC CTSRASGSSSGANVLTF
NA TRBJ2-5 TRBV5-1 16 NA TGCGCCAGCAGCTTGGACAGCGGCCGACCTCAAGAGACCCAGTACTTC CASSLDSGRPQETQYF
NA TRBJ2-3 TRBV29-1 12 NA TGCAGCGTCAGCGGTTACACAGATACGCAGTATTTT CSVSGYTDTQYF
NA TRBJ1-3 TRBV7-2 17 NA TGTGCCATCTCCCGGGGGGCGGACAAGGGGATCGGAAACACCATATATTTT CAISRGADKGIGNTIYF
TRBD1 TRBJ2-4 TRBV5-1 11 NA TGCGCCAGCAGCCAGGGGGCCGTTCAGTACTTC CASSQGAVQYF
NA TRBJ1-1 TRBV11-3 17 NA TGTGCCAGCAGCTTAGATTTGTGGGGCGAAGGGAACACTGAAGCTTTCTTT CASSLDLWGEGNTEAFF
TRBD1 TRBJ2-1 TRBV9 16 NA TGTGCCAGCAGCCTTTACGGGACAGGGACGTTGGTTGAGCAGTTCTTC CASSLYGTGTLVEQFF
NA TRBJ1-3 TRBV3-1/TRBV3-2 12 NA TGTGCCAGCAGCCAGTTAGGAAACACCATATATTTT CASSQLGNTIYF
NA TRBJ1-2 TRBV19 15 NA TGTGCCAGTAGTATAGAGGCTCCAGGGTACTATGGCTACACCTTC CASSIEAPGYYGYTF
NA TRBJ2-1 TRBV15 14 NA TGTGCCACCAGCAGGAGGGAACGGAACAATGAGCAGTTCTTC CATSRRERNNEQFF
NA TRBJ2-7 TRBV9 15 NA TGTGCCAGCAGCGCCTCGGAGGGCCCCTCCTACGAGCAGTACTTC CASSASEGPSYEQYF
TRBD1 TRBJ2-1 TRBV7-9 17 NA TGTGCCAGCAGCCTGGGGGCGTGGGACAGGGAGGGGAATGAGCAGTTCTTC CASSLGAWDREGNEQFF
NA TRBJ1-1 TRBV19 15 NA TGTGCCAGTAGTCCTGCCAGCAGGCTTTTCACTGAAGCTTTCTTT CASSPASRLFTEAFF
TRBD1 TRBJ1-5 TRBV6-2/TRBV6-3 15 NA TGTGCCAGCAGTAGTAAGACAGGGACGAATCAGCCCCAGCATTTT CASSSKTGTNQPQHF
NA TRBJ2-7 TRBV7-2 16 NA TGTGCCAGCAGCTTAGAGGGGGGGCGAAACTCCTACGAGCAGTACTTC CASSLEGGRNSYEQYF
NA TRBJ2-5 TRBV12-3/TRBV12-4 11 once TGTGCCAGCAGCCCCGGGGAGACCCAGTACTTC CASSPGETQYF
TRBD1 TRBJ2-3 TRBV7-2 15 NA TGTGCCAGCGGGATCGGGACAGGGGACATCGGTACGCAGTATTTT CASGIGTGDIGTQYF
NA TRBJ2-2 TRBV9 16 NA TGTGCCAGCAGACAGGGGGGGACAACGAACACCGGGGAGCTGTTTTTT CASRQGGTTNTGELFF
TRBD2 TRBJ2-5 TRBV7-3 17 NA TGTGCCAGCAGCTTAGTGGCGCGGGGGGCAACCCAAGAGACCCAGTACTTC CASSLVARGATQETQYF
TRBD1 TRBJ1-3 TRBV28 16 NA TGTGCCAGCAGTGGGGGACAGGGTTTTCGGGGAAACACCATATATTTT CASSGGQGFRGNTIYF
NA TRBJ2-5 TRBV10-3 14 NA TGTGCCATCAGTGAGTCTTCGGGTTTGGAGACCCAGTACTTC CAISESSGLETQYF
NA TRBJ2-1 TRBV3-1/TRBV3-2 13 NA TGTGCCAGCAGCCAAGATCGGGGGACTGAGCAGTTCTTC CASSQDRGTEQFF
TRBD2 TRBJ2-5 TRBV5-6 18 NA TGTGCCAGCAGCCGGCGACTAGCGGGGGCCGGTACTCAAGAGACCCAGTACTTC CASSRRLAGAGTQETQYF
TRBD1 TRBJ2-7 TRBV28 14 NA TGTGCCAGCAGTGAGACAGGGGATTTGTACGAGCAGTACTTC CASSETGDLYEQYF
NA TRBJ2-3 TRBV7-2 14 few TGTGCCAGCAGGGAAGGAGGAAGGATTGATACGCAGTATTTT CASREGGRIDTQYF
NA TRBJ1-4 TRBV7-9 16 NA TGTGCCAGCACCCCCGGTGAAGGGGATGTCAGTGAAAAACTGTTTTTT CASTPGEGDVSEKLFF
NA TRBJ2-1 TRBV5-5 15 NA TGTGCCAGCAGCTTGCGGACAGATGTATACAATGAGCAGTTCTTC CASSLRTDVYNEQFF
TRBD2 TRBJ2-7 TRBV28 16 NA TGTGCCAGCAAGGACATAGCGGGGGCCACCTCCTACGAGCAGTACTTC CASKDIAGATSYEQYF
NA TRBJ1-3 TRBV29-1 14 NA TGCAGCGTTGAAGACTCCTTGGAGGGAAACACCATATATTTT CSVEDSLEGNTIYF
NA TRBJ2-1 TRBV29-1 10 NA TGCAGCGTTGACGGCAATGAGCAGTTCTTC CSVDGNEQFF
TRBD2 TRBJ2-7 TRBV6-5 12 NA TGTGCCAGCAGTCCGGGGGGTTACGAGCAGTACTTC CASSPGGYEQYF
TRBD1 TRBJ2-3 TRBV28 15 NA TGTGCCAGCAGTTTGACAGGGGGCCGGCTTTATACGCAGTATTTT CASSLTGGRLYTQYF
NA TRBJ1-2 TRBV27 13 few TGTGCCAGCAAGAGGGAGGGAGGGTATGGCTACACCTTC CASKREGGYGYTF
TRBD1 TRBJ2-5 TRBV7-3 14 NA TGTGCCAGCAGTTGGGACAGGTACCAAGAGACCCAGTACTTC CASSWDRYQETQYF
NA TRBJ1-2 TRBV5-1 15 NA TGCGCCAGCACCGCCTTCTTGCAGACTAACTATGGCTACACCTTC CASTAFLQTNYGYTF
NA TRBJ1-3 TRBV7-8 16 once TGTGCCAGCAGCTTTCCCCCACAGTACTCTGGAAACACCATATATTTT CASSFPPQYSGNTIYF
NA TRBJ2-7 TRBV7-2 14 few TGTGCCAGCAGCCTGGGCCCTGAGTCCTACGAGCAGTACTTC CASSLGPESYEQYF
NA TRBJ1-5 TRBV2 13 NA TGTGCCAGCTCCGACTCGGAGGTACAGCCCCAGCATTTT CASSDSEVQPQHF
TRBD1 TRBJ2-6 TRBV28 17 NA TGTGCCAGCAGTTTCCGGGGACAGATCTCTGGGGCCAACGTCCTGACTTTC CASSFRGQISGANVLTF